This T cell receptor (beta chain) was identified during a study of vaccination and CD4 T cells after COVID-19. Germline-derived CDR1 and CDR2 are SGHTA and FQGNSA. This CDR3 contains 15 residues. With 5 bases clipped from V and 7 bases from J, the junction kept 9 bases outside the gene matches. A few counts support this clonotype. Its antigen is not identified. With the Oncomine TCR Beta short-read assay, DNA from cultured CD4+ T cells was sequenced. Each CDR3 protein gets one entry after TCRdb re-called the PCR reads with MiXCR. The table includes about 15,000 distinct CDR3 sequences, roughly 59% detected once. The treatment was: approximately 11-day PBMC culture with coronavirus spike peptide pools or control peptides (ViraFEST assay).

The J gene is TRBJ2-5, the V gene TRBV7-2, with 11 bases lining up with TRBD2. The specimen comprised CD4+ T cells from blood, cultured in vitro, sampled after SARS-CoV-2 vaccination. The origin of this receptor is a human donor who had recovered from COVID-19. For the CDR3, the DNA is TGTGCCAGCAGCATAGGGACTAGCGGAGGGGGGACCCAGTACTTC. Its protein product is CASSIGTSGGGTQYF.